The 3 T cell receptor beta chains reported below all come from one sample, sequenced in a study of control samples from healthy donors and cancer patients. Measured with immunoSEQ multiplex PCR; TCRdb has only the in-frame clones, and not every one. The repertoire has over 90,000 clones, 80% to 90% of them found once; the top ten carry 19%. The sample was PBMCs. These receptors originate from a man in his 60s with lung cancer.

The V gene is TRBV12-3 or TRBV12-4, the J gene TRBJ2-3; D might be TRBD2 (6 bases). The CDR3 contains 13 residues. The V end lost 3 bases, the J end lost 3 bases, and 7 bases lay between the germline ends. The DNA for the CDR3 is TGTGCCAGCAGTTTGGCGGGGACAGATACGCAGTATTTT. Translating gives CASSLAGTDTQYF.

The V and J genes are TRBV27 and TRBJ2-3; D is tentatively TRBD1 or TRBD2 (6 bases each). Germline CDR1 reads MNHEY; CDR2 reads SMNVEV (reference sequence). Between the trimmed V and J ends, which lost 8 bases and 2 bases, there was a span of 14 bases. The CDR3 length is 14 residues. The chain's CDR3 is CASGGGAATDTQYF. For the CDR3, the DNA is TGTGCCAGCGGGGGCGGGGCAGCCACAGATACGCAGTATTTT.

As for this clone: A much larger clone sits a single nucleotide away, making a read error possible. This chain uses TRBV9 with TRBJ1-1; tentative D call: TRBD1 (6 bases). CDR3 length: 14 residues. V was shortened by 3 bases and J by 1 base, with 10 bases between the two germline ends. Germline CDR1 reads SGDLS; CDR2 reads YYNGEE. The DNA for the CDR3 is TGTGCCAGCAGCGCGGGGGCGGCGAACACTGAAGCTTTCTTT. As protein: CASSAGAANTEAFF. The variable domain in full, completed from reference TRBV9 and TRBJ1-1, reads DSGVTQTPKHLITATGQRVTLRCSPRSGDLSVYWYQQSLDQGLQFLIQYYNGEERAKGNILERFSAQQFPDLHSELNLSSLELGDSALYFCASSAGAANTEAFFGQGTRLTVV.